The sequence of this T cell receptor beta chain was determined in a study of T cell responses to AZD1222 COVID-19 vaccine. General study findings and limits: Increases in Spike-specific TCR breadth and depth were seen after two AZD1222 doses. There were vaccine-associated CD4 TCRs across spike, dominant at 160-218 and 743-854. Clonal diversity was possibly underestimated, and the donors were mostly white British, with more females.

Pooled in the analysis were second doses at about 4 or about 12 weeks. Profiling relied on immunoSEQ multiplex PCR, and the TCRdb table lists in-frame clones only, not all of them. The sample records about 69,000 clones, 83% being singletons. This CDR3 spans 16 amino acids. From germline, CDR1 is MNHNY and CDR2 SVGAGI (reference sequence). J was trimmed by 0 bases and V by 0 bases; bases with no gene match: 4. On this clone: The antigen is not known.

This clonotype was sampled from an adult who received the AZD1222 COVID-19 vaccine. The chain links TRBV6-6 to TRBJ2-7; 8 bases agree with TRBD1. The input for sequencing was peripheral blood, taken 28 days after the second AZD1222 dose. CDR3: CASSYSPDRDSYEQYF. The CDR3 nucleotides are TGTGCCAGCAGTTACTCCCCGGACAGGGACTCCTACGAGCAGTACTTC.